The T cell receptor beta chain described here comes from a study of identical twins. Overall study findings and caveats: Zero-insertion analyses could be partly confounded by invariant MAIT and iNKT cells.

A universal primer site was added by template switching, and unique molecular identifiers were carried by the cDNA. Using its own MiXCR run on the 5' RACE reads, TCRdb lists one record per CDR3 protein. The sample lists about 890,000 distinct CDR3 sequences, over 9% occurring once. J gave up 0 bases and V 1 base, and 5 bases lay outside the gene matches. This CDR3 is 18 amino acids long. On this clonotype itself: What it binds is unknown.

The same specimen was also included in a second study, on yellow fever vaccine responses in identical twins.

This chain links TRBV12-3 or TRBV12-4 with TRBJ1-4; TRBD1 agrees at 10 bases. The sequence derives from a young woman in good health. The sample comprised PBMCs. The CDR3 loop reads CASSLGTGGTATNEKLFF. The CDR3 nucleotides read TGTGCCAGCAGTTTAGGGACAGGGGGAACTGCAACTAATGAAAAACTGTTTTTT.